Following are 6 T cell receptor beta chains from one sample sequenced in a study of identical twins. TCRdb called the 5' RACE reads again in MiXCR, with one record for every CDR3 protein. The sample includes about 530,000 distinct CDR3 sequences, 20% to 25% seen only once; the top ten take roughly 0.5%. These same data were also listed under a study on yellow fever vaccine responses in identical twins.

The specimen was CD4+ T cells sorted from blood. The receptor source for this set is a woman younger than 35 in good health.

The rearrangement joins TRBV7-9 to TRBJ1-1, with TRBD1 identical over 8 bases. The CDR3 runs to 16 residues. V trimming: 0 bases; J trimming: 5 bases; junction bases outside the gene matches: 8. CDR1 SEHNR and CDR2 FQNEAQ come from the germline V gene (reference sequence). CDR3 sequence: CASSLAQQGGRTEAFF. In nucleotides, the CDR3 is TGTGCCAGCAGCTTAGCCCAACAGGGGGGTCGAACTGAAGCTTTCTTT.

This clonotype was observed a handful of times. The chain uses TRBV10-2 and TRBJ2-4; D is possibly TRBD2 (5 bases). V was trimmed by 4 bases and J by 0 bases, leaving 10 bases between them. The CDR3 has 15 residues. Germline lookup yields CDR1 WSHSY and CDR2 SAAADI. The CDR3 DNA is TGCGCCAGCAGTGCCGGGATCCTAGCCAAAAACATTCAGTACTTC. Amino acid sequence: CASSAGILAKNIQYF.

V gene TRBV12-3 or TRBV12-4 combines with J gene TRBJ2-7; 10 bases are a match to TRBD1. This CDR3 has 14 residues. The V and J ends lost 7 bases and 2 bases, in that order; junction bases with no gene match: 5. The CDR3 here is CASTPGQGPYEQYF. The CDR3 bases are TGTGCCAGCACTCCGGGACAGGGGCCCTACGAGCAGTACTTC.

This chain links TRBV20-1 with TRBJ2-7, with 9 bases fitting TRBD1. V shed 6 bases, J shed 2 bases, and the junction held 11 bases outside the gene matches. CDR1 and CDR2 from the germline V gene are DFQATT and SNEGSKA (reference sequence). This CDR3 is built from 15 residues. The CDR3, as DNA: TGCAGTGCAGAAGGGGGGACAGGGCATCCCTACGAGCAGTACTTC. Amino acids: CSAEGGTGHPYEQYF.

J is TRBJ2-5 and V is TRBV11-1; 11 bases align to TRBD2. Germline trimming cut 5 bases from V and 1 base from J; bases unmatched to any gene: 12. CDR1 and CDR2 (germline): SGHAT, FQDESV (reference sequence). The CDR3 sequence is 18 residues long. The CDR3 here is CASSPRTSGLMSQETQYF. The CDR3 DNA is TGTGCCAGCAGCCCTCGGACTAGCGGGTTGATGAGCCAAGAGACCCAGTACTTC. The full variable domain, with the rest looked up from reference TRBV11-1 and TRBJ2-5, is EAEVAQSPRYKITEKSQAVAFWCDPISGHATLYWYRQILGQGPELLVQFQDESVVDDSQLPKDRFSAERLKGVDSTLKIQPAELGDSAMYLCASSPRTSGLMSQETQYFGPGTRLLVL.

This clonotype was counted a few times. The chain combines TRBV5-1 with TRBJ2-1, with a tentative D call TRBD2 (6 bases). This CDR3 spans 13 amino acids. The V gene's germline CDR1 is SGHRS and CDR2 YFSETQ. V gave up 3 bases and J gave up 10 bases, with 14 bases separating them. The CDR3: CASSSPRGGEQFF. The CDR3 nucleotides read TGCGCCAGCAGCTCGCCCAGAGGAGGGGAGCAGTTCTTC. Full variable domain (remainder filled in from reference TRBV5-1 and TRBJ2-1): KAGVTQTPRYLIKTRGQQVTLSCSPISGHRSVSWYQQTPGQGLQFLFEYFSETQRNKGNFPGRFSGRQFSNSRSEMNVSTLELGDSALYLCASSSPRGGEQFFGPGTRLTVL.